The sequence of this T cell receptor beta chain was determined in a study of blood T cell repertoires in COVID-19. Overall study context: The cDNA or gDNA used as material had been derived from T cells, B-cell-depleted T cells, or PBMCs.

Germline loops: CDR1 MDHEN, CDR2 SYDVKM. This CDR3 spans 17 amino acids. J lost 2 bases, V lost 5 bases, and 15 bases had no gene match. The repertoire was sequenced with immunoSEQ multiplex PCR; TCRdb's copy has only in-frame clones and lacks some. Among approximately 120,000 clones, around 85% were seen once, and the ten largest hold around 20%. Sample: peripheral blood. The sequence came from a woman in her 50s who had recovered from COVID-19. The genes are TRBV28 and TRBJ2-7; 7 nucleotides agree with TRBD1. CDR3 coding DNA: TGTGCCAGCAGTCCAGGGGGAGCCGGGACAAAGACCTACGAGCAGTACTTC. Amino acid sequence: CASSPGGAGTKTYEQYF.